This TCR beta chain was sequenced in a study of T-cell memory formation after mild COVID-19. This clonotype was found a few times. CDR1 LGHNA and CDR2 YSLEER come from the germline V gene. V lost 1 base to trimming and J lost 4 bases; unmatched junction nucleotides: 6. This CDR3 contains 15 residues. MiXCR was run by TCRdb on the 5' RACE reads, yielding one entry per CDR3 protein. This sample has 55,000 to 70,000 distinct CDR3 sequences, with about a quarter found just once. Sequencing used PBMCs or a T cell subset sorted from them (not recorded which). This clonotype originated in a man in his late teens or twenties who had mild COVID-19 (a few samples of this study predate the infection). Cell type and time point are not known. The genes are TRBV4-3 and TRBJ2-7; 8 nucleotides align to TRBD1. The CDR3 nucleotides read TGCGCCAGCAGCCAAGGGTTGGACAGGGAATACGAGCAGTACTTC. This codes for CASSQGLDREYEQYF.